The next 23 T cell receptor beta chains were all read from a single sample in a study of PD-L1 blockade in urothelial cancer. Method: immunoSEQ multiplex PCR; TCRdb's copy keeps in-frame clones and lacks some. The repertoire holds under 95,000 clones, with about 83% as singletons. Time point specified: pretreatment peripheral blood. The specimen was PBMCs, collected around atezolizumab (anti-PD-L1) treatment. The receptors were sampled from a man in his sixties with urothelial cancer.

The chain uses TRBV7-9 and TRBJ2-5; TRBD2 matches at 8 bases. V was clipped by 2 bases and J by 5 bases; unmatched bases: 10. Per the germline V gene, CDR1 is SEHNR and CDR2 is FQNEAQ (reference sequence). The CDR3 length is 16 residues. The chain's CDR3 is CASSLLGREASETQYF. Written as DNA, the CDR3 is TGTGCCAGCAGCTTATTAGGGCGGGAGGCCTCGGAGACCCAGTACTTC.

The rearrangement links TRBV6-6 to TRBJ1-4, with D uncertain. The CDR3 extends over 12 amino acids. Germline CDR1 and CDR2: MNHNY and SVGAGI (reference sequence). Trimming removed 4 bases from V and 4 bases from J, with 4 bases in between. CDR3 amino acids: CASSSSNEKLFF. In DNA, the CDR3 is TGTGCCAGCAGTTCCAGTAATGAAAAACTGTTTTTT.

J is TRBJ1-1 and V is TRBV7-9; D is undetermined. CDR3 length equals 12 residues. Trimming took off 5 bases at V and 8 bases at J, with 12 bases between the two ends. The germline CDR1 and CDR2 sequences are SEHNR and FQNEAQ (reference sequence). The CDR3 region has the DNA TGTGCCAGCAGCCCTGGTACATTCGAAGCTTTCTTT. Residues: CASSPGTFEAFF.

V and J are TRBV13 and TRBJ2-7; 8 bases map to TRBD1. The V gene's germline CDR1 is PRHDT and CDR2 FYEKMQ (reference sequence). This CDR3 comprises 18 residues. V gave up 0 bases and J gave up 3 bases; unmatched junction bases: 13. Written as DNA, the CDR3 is TGTGCCAGCAGCTTAGGCTGGGAGGATCGGACAGGGATCTACGAGCAGTACTTC. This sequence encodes CASSLGWEDRTGIYEQYF. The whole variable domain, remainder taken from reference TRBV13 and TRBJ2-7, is AAGVIQSPRHLIKEKRETATLKCYPIPRHDTVYWYQQGPGQDPQFLISFYEKMQSDKGSIPDRFSAQQFSDYHSELNMSSLELGDSALYFCASSLGWEDRTGIYEQYFGPGTRLTVT.

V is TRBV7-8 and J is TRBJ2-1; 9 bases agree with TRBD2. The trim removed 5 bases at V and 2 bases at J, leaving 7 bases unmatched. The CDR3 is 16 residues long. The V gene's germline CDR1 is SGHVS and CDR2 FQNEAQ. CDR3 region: CASSPTGGGAYNEQFF. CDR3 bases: TGTGCCAGCAGCCCGACTGGCGGGGGGGCCTACAATGAGCAGTTCTTC.

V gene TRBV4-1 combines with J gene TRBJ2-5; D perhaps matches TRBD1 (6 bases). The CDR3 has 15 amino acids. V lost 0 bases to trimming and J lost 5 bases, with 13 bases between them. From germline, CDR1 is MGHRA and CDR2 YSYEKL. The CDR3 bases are TGCGCCAGCAGCCAAGATGTGGGGGCGGAGGAGACCCAGTACTTC. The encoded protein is CASSQDVGAEETQYF.

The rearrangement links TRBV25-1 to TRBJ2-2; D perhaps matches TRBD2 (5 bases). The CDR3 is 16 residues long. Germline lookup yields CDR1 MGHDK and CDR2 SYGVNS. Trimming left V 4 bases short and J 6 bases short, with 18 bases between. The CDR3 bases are TGTGCCAGCAGTGTCCGACGTTCCGGGATCGCCGGGGAGCTGTTTTTT. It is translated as CASSVRRSGIAGELFF.

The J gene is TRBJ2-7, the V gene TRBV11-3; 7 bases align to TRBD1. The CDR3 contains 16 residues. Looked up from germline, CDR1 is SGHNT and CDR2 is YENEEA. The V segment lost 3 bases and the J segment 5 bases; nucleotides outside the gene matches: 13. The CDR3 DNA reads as TGTGCCAGCAGCTTTTTCCGGGACAGAGAGATCGACGAGCAGTACTTC. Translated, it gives CASSFFRDREIDEQYF.

The CDR3 here is CASSEVGTGLGYGYTF. Here the CDR3 DNA reads TGTGCCAGCAGTGAAGTAGGGACAGGGTTGGGCTATGGCTACACCTTC. The gene calls are TRBV6-1 and TRBJ1-2; TRBD1 matches 9 bases. This CDR3 is built from 16 residues. The J segment lost 4 bases and the V segment lost 1 base, leaving 7 bases of the junction unmatched. Germline V CDR1 and CDR2: MNHNS, SASEGT.

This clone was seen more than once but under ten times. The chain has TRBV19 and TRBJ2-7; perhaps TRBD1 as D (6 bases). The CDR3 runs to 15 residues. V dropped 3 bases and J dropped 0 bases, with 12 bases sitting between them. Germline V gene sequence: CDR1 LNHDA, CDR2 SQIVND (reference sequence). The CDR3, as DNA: TGTGCCAGTAGTATGTTTATGGGGGCCTCCTACGAGCAGTACTTC. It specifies CASSMFMGASYEQYF.

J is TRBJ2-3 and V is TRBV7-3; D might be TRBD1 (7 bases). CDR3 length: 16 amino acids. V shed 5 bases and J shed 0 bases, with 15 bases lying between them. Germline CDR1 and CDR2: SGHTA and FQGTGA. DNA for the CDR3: TGTGCCAGCAGCCGACGCGGGACAGTTAGCACAGATACGCAGTATTTT. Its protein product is CASSRRGTVSTDTQYF.

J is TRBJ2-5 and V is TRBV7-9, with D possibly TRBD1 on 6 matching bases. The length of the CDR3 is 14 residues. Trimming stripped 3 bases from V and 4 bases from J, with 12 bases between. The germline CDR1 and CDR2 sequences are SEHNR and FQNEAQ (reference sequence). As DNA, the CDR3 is TGTGCCAGCAGCTTTAAGGGGGATAGAGAGACCCAGTACTTC. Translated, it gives CASSFKGDRETQYF.

This CDR3 is CAWGQGRPYGYTF. The CDR3 DNA reads TGTGCCTGGGGACAGGGCAGACCCTATGGCTACACCTTC. V is TRBV30 and J is TRBJ1-2; 8 nucleotides align to TRBD1. Looked up from germline, CDR1 is GTSNPN and CDR2 is SVGIG (reference sequence). The V gene end was trimmed by 5 bases and the J gene end by 4 bases; junction bases not matched to a gene: 6. CDR3 length: 13 residues.

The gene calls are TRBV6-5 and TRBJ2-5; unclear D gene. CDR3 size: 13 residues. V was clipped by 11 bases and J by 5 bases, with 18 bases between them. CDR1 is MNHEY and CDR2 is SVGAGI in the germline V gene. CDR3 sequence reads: CASRSVGRETQYF. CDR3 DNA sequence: TGTGCCTCCCGGTCGGTGGGCAGGGAGACCCAGTACTTC.

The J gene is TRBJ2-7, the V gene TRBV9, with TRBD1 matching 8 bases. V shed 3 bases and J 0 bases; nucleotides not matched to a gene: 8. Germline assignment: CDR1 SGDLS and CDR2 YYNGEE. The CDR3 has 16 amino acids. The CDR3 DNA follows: TGTGCCAGCAGCGCACCGGGACAGGCGAACTCCTACGAGCAGTACTTC. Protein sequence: CASSAPGQANSYEQYF.

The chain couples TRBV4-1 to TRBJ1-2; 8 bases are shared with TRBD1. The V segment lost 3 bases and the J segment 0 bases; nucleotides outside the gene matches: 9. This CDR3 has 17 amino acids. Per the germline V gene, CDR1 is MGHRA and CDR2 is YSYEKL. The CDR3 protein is CASSHPTGAEPNYGYTF. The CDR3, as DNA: TGCGCCAGCAGCCACCCGACAGGGGCCGAACCTAACTATGGCTACACCTTC.

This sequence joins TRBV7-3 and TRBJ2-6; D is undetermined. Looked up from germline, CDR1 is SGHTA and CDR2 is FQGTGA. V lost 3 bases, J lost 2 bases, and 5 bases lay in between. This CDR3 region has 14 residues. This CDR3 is CASSFTPGANVLTF. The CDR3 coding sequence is TGTGCCAGCAGCTTCACTCCTGGGGCCAACGTCCTGACTTTC. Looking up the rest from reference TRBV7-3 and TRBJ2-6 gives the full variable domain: GAGVSQTPSNKVTEKGKYVELRCDPISGHTALYWYRQSLGQGPEFLIYFQGTGAADDSGLPNDRFFAVRPEGSVSTLKIQRTERGDSAVYLCASSFTPGANVLTFGAGSRLTVL.

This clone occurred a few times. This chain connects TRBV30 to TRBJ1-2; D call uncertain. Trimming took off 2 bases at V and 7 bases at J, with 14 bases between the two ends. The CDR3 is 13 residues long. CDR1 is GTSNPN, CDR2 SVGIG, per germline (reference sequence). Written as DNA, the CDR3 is TGTGCCTGGAGTCTAATGGAGGTTGGTGGCTACACCTTC. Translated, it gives CAWSLMEVGGYTF.

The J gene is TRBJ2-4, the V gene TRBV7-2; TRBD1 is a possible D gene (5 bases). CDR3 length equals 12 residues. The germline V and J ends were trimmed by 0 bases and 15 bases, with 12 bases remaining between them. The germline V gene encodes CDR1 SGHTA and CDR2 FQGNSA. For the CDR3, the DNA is TGTGCCAGCAGCTTAGCCGCAGGGTGGCGGTACTTC. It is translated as CASSLAAGWRYF.

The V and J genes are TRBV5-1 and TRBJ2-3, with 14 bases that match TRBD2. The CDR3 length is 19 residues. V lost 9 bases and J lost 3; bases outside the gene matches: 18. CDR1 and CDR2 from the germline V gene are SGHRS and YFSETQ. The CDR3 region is CATSRGRTTSGRATDTQYF. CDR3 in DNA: TGCGCCACCTCCCGGGGTAGGACGACTAGCGGGAGGGCGACAGATACGCAGTATTTT.

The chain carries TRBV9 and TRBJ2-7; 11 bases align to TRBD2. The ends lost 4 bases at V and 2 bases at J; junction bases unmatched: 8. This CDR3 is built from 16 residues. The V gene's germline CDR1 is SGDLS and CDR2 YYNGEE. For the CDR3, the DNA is TGTGCCAGCAGCCCCCGGCTAGCGGGGGGTACCTACGAGCAGTACTTC. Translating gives CASSPRLAGGTYEQYF.

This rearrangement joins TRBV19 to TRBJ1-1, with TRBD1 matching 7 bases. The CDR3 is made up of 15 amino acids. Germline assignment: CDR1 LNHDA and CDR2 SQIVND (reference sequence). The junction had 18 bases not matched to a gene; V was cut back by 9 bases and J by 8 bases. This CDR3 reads CASSTGLVGVLEAFF. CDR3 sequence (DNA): TGTGCCAGCTCGACAGGGCTTGTGGGTGTCTTGGAAGCTTTCTTT.

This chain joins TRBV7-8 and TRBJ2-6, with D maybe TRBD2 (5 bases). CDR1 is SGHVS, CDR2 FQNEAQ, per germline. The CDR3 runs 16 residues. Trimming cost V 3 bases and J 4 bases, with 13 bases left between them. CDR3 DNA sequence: TGTGCCAGCAGCTTCGAGGGCCCTTCGGGGGCCAACGTCCTGACTTTC. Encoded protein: CASSFEGPSGANVLTF.